Following are 9 T cell receptor beta chains from one sample sequenced in a study of response to subunit inactivated influenza vaccine. From the RT-PCR reads, TCRdb called clonotypes with MiXCR, one entry per CDR3 protein. The sample yields roughly 760,000 distinct CDR3 sequences, approximately 22% seen once. The specimen was PBMCs from blood, collected 4 to 6 days after vaccination. Source of these receptors: a man aged 45-65 years who received an inactivated influenza vaccine.

This clonotype was observed a few times. The chain combines TRBV24-1 with TRBJ2-1; no reliable D call. CDR3 length equals 14 residues. Trimming pared 7 bases from V and 3 bases from J, leaving 12 bases between. Germline V CDR1 and CDR2: KGHDR, SFDVKD. The CDR3 loop is CATSRAGNYNEQFF. CDR3 coding DNA: TGTGCCACCAGCCGGGCCGGTAACTACAATGAGCAGTTCTTC.

This clonotype was seen only a few times. The V and J genes are TRBV5-6 and TRBJ1-1, with D maybe TRBD1 (5 bases). This CDR3 is built from 15 residues. Germline CDR1 and CDR2: SGHDT and YYEEEE. Trimming removed 0 bases at V and 8 bases at J, with 17 bases between. CDR3 in amino acids: CASSLEGRRLPEAFF. The DNA of the CDR3 is TGTGCCAGCAGCTTGGAGGGGCGGAGGCTACCCGAAGCTTTCTTT.

The genes are TRBV15 and TRBJ2-3; D remains ambiguous. The CDR3 spans 13 residues. Deletions cut 1 base from V and 5 bases from J, with 7 bases between. Germline V lookup: CDR1 LNHNV, CDR2 YYDKDF (reference sequence). The chain's CDR3 is CATSRGSGDTQYF. CDR3 nucleotide sequence: TGTGCCACCAGCAGAGGCTCCGGAGATACGCAGTATTTT. The full variable domain, its missing parts supplied by reference TRBV15 and TRBJ2-3, is DAMVIQNPRYQVTQFGKPVTLSCSQTLNHNVMYWYQQKSSQAPKLLFHYYDKDFNNEADTPDNFQSRRPNTSFCFLDIRSPGLGDTAMYLCATSRGSGDTQYFGPGTRLTVL.

This clonotype was seen a few times. The gene calls are TRBV6-5 and TRBJ1-6, with a possible D match to TRBD1 (5 bases). Germline V CDR1 and CDR2: MNHEY, SVGAGI. The CDR3 has 12 amino acids. V gave up 6 bases and J gave up 15 bases, with 15 bases separating them. The CDR3 region is CASRGTAHFLHF. CDR3 nucleotides: TGTGCCAGCAGAGGGACCGCGCATTTCCTCCACTTT.

In this sample, this clonotype turned up a few times. The CDR3 DNA reads TGTGCCAGCAGCCAAATTAGGGCTTTTGGCTATGGCTACACCTTC. It encodes CASSQIRAFGYGYTF. The chain has TRBV7-9 and TRBJ1-2; D uncertain. The germline CDR1 and CDR2 sequences are SEHNR and FQNEAQ (reference sequence). This CDR3 is 15 amino acids long. The V and J ends lost 5 bases and 4 bases respectively, with 17 bases between them. The full variable domain, its missing parts supplied by reference TRBV7-9 and TRBJ1-2, is DTGVSQNPRHKITKRGQNVTFRCDPISEHNRLYWYRQTLGQGPEFLTYFQNEAQLEKSRLLSDRFSAERPKGSFSTLEIQRTEQGDSAMYLCASSQIRAFGYGYTFGSGTRLTVV.

This clonotype occurred a few times. V is TRBV7-2 and J is TRBJ2-2; 7 bases align to TRBD1. The CDR3 consists of 16 residues. J lost 6 bases, V lost 5 bases, and 12 bases had no gene match. Germline V gene data show CDR1 as SGHTA and CDR2 as FQGNSA. CDR3 nucleotides: TGTGCCAGCAGCACGGGGACAGTTCCCTTATCCGGGGAGCTGTTTTTT. Its translation is CASSTGTVPLSGELFF.

In this sample, this clonotype turned up a few times. This rearrangement joins TRBV5-1 to TRBJ1-2, with a possible D match to TRBD1 (5 bases). This CDR3 region has 14 residues. CDR1 and CDR2 (germline): SGHRS, YFSETQ. Trimming removed 4 bases from V and 1 base from J, with 11 bases in between. The CDR3: CASSLLGDNYGYTF. In DNA form, the CDR3 reads TGCGCCAGCAGCCTCCTGGGGGATAACTATGGCTACACCTTC.

Only one count was recorded for this clonotype. The chain uses TRBV5-5 and TRBJ2-1; possible D gene TRBD2, 6 bases. Trimming stripped 0 bases from V and 6 bases from J, with 10 bases between. The CDR3 is made up of 14 amino acids. Looked up from germline, CDR1 is SGHKS and CDR2 is YYEKEE (reference sequence). CDR3 amino acids: CASSLALAFNEQFF. CDR3 coding DNA: TGTGCCAGCAGCTTGGCCCTAGCGTTCAATGAGCAGTTCTTC. Drawing the rest from reference TRBV5-5 and TRBJ2-1, the complete variable domain is DAGVTQSPTHLIKTRGQQVTLRCSPISGHKSVSWYQQVLGQGPQFIFQYYEKEERGRGNFPDRFSARQFPNYSSELNVNALLLGDSALYLCASSLALAFNEQFFGPGTRLTVL.

DNA for the CDR3: TGTGCCAGCAGCTTACAGGCGGATAGCAATCAGCCCCAGCATTTT. It specifies CASSLQADSNQPQHF. The V call is TRBV7-8, the J call TRBJ1-5, with D unresolved. The germline V gene has CDR1 SGHVS and CDR2 FQNEAQ. This CDR3 contains 15 residues. V lost 2 bases, J lost 0 bases, and 8 bases lay in between.